The next 21 T cell receptor beta chains were all read from a single sample in a study of cytomegalovirus exposure and HLA in healthy donors. Profiled with immunoSEQ multiplex PCR; TCRdb holds only in-frame clones, not every one. The repertoire has tens of thousands of clones, about 94% of them found once; the top ten carry less than 4.5%. The sequenced sample was PBMCs. The receptors were gathered from a man between 18 and 29 years old in good health and CMV-seropositive.

V gene TRBV18 combines with J gene TRBJ2-7; TRBD2 matches at 7 bases. The CDR3 loop spans 14 amino acids. The germline gives CDR1 KGHSH, CDR2 LQKENI. With 0 bases clipped from V and 4 bases from J, the junction kept 3 bases outside the gene matches. CDR3 sequence reads: CASSPPASGYEQYF. The CDR3 DNA sequence: TGTGCCAGCTCACCACCGGCTAGCGGTTACGAGCAGTACTTC.

This clone has a handful of counts. V usage is TRBV28 and J usage is TRBJ1-6; the D is unclear. CDR1 is MDHEN, CDR2 SYDVKM, per germline. Trimming left V 7 bases short and J 6 bases short, with 13 bases between. This CDR3 region has 14 residues. The DNA for the CDR3 is TGTGCCAGCATATGGGTGTCGGGTAATTCACCCCTCCACTTT. This codes for CASIWVSGNSPLHF. The full variable domain, in which reference TRBV28 and TRBJ1-6 provide the parts outside the CDR3, is DVKVTQSSRYLVKRTGEKVFLECVQDMDHENMFWYRQDPGLGLRLIYFSYDVKMKEKGDIPEGYSVSREKKERFSLILESASTNQTSMYLCASIWVSGNSPLHFGNGTRLTVT.

This clone has just one count. This chain uses TRBV4-1 with TRBJ2-1; D perhaps matches TRBD1 (6 bases). The CDR3 has 16 amino acids. Trimming stripped 1 base from V and 2 bases from J, with 12 bases between. In germline, CDR1 is MGHRA, CDR2 YSYEKL. CDR3 sequence: CASSQGVGAPYNEQFF. The DNA of the CDR3 is TGCGCCAGCAGCCAAGGTGTGGGGGCCCCCTACAATGAGCAGTTCTTC.

The chain couples TRBV10-3 to TRBJ1-4, with 7 bases that match TRBD1. This CDR3 is 14 amino acids long. Germline V gene sequence: CDR1 ENHRY, CDR2 SYGVKD. The V gene end was trimmed by 0 bases and the J gene end by 8 bases; junction bases not matched to a gene: 3. This CDR3 reads CAISESVRGEKLFF. In DNA form, the CDR3 reads TGTGCCATCAGTGAGTCGGTCAGGGGGGAAAAACTGTTTTTT.

This chain links TRBV9 with TRBJ1-1; D call uncertain. Germline values: CDR1 SGDLS, CDR2 YYNGEE. With 5 bases removed from V and 3 bases from J, the gap between germline ends came to 14 bases. This CDR3 region has 14 residues. CDR3 loop: CASRRAPDDTEAFF. Written as DNA, the CDR3 is TGTGCCAGCAGGAGGGCCCCCGATGACACTGAAGCTTTCTTT.

In DNA, the CDR3 is TGTGCCAGCACCGGGACTAGCGGGAACTATGAGCAGTTCTTC. This gives the protein CASTGTSGNYEQFF. J is TRBJ2-1 and V is TRBV6-5; 13 nucleotides match TRBD2. Unmatched junction bases numbered 5, after V lost 7 bases and J lost 8 bases. Germline lookup yields CDR1 MNHEY and CDR2 SVGAGI. This CDR3 spans 14 amino acids.

The chain has TRBV5-1 and TRBJ2-5, with 8 positions matching TRBD2. Germline V gene data show CDR1 as SGHRS and CDR2 as YFSETQ. V trimming: 4 bases; J trimming: 4 bases; junction bases outside the gene matches: 9. The CDR3 has 15 residues. CDR3 loop: CASSRLARKAETQYF. In DNA form, the CDR3 reads TGCGCCAGCAGCAGACTAGCGCGGAAGGCAGAGACCCAGTACTTC.

This clone was observed a single time. The chain employs TRBV30 and TRBJ2-2; the match to TRBD2 covers 10 bases. Germline V CDR1 and CDR2: GTSNPN, SVGIG (reference sequence). V shed 0 bases, J shed 7 bases, and the junction held 8 bases outside the gene matches. The CDR3 covers 16 residues. The CDR3 sequence: CAWSVGSGGAVGELFF. The CDR3 coding sequence is TGTGCCTGGAGTGTTGGCAGCGGGGGGGCTGTCGGGGAGCTGTTTTTT.

A word on this clone: No DNA is shown, since the ends of the CDR3 on it are uncertain; the CDR3 is the one TCRdb lists. The chain combines TRBV28 with TRBJ2-7; whether TRBD2, the table's D call, matches the DNA was not checked. Germline CDR1 reads MDHEN; CDR2 reads SYDVKM. 14 amino acids form the CDR3, both terminal residues included. The CDR3 spells CASSSSWGAGNFFF.

This clone showed up just once. The V and J genes are TRBV5-8 and TRBJ2-1; 14 nucleotides agree with TRBD2. Germline CDR1 reads SGHTS; CDR2 reads YDEGEE. The CDR3 contains 19 residues. V shed 4 bases, J shed 1 base, and the junction held 10 bases outside the gene matches. The CDR3 DNA is TGTGCCAGCAGCCCCTTCGGTGGGACTAGCGGGGGTTCCTACAATGAGCAGTTCTTC. It codes for CASSPFGGTSGGSYNEQFF.

The chain joins TRBV27 to TRBJ1-2; no clear D gene. The CDR3 covers 14 residues. V gave up 4 bases and J gave up 8 bases, with 17 bases separating them. CDR1 and CDR2 from the germline V gene are MNHEY and SMNVEV (reference sequence). The CDR3 nucleotides are TGTGCCAGCAGTTCTGGGGAGAATTACCGAGGCTACACCTTC. Translation gives CASSSGENYRGYTF.

The chain uses TRBV29-1 and TRBJ2-1; possible D gene TRBD2, 7 bases. This CDR3 comprises 14 residues. V dropped 7 bases and J dropped 2 bases, with 15 bases sitting between them. The germline CDR1 and CDR2 sequences are SQVTM and ANQGSEA. The CDR3 region is CSGSGGRTYNEQFF. The CDR3, as DNA: TGCAGCGGATCGGGGGGCCGTACCTACAATGAGCAGTTCTTC.

The chain joins TRBV13 to TRBJ1-4; TRBD1 agrees at 8 bases. Germline V gene sequence: CDR1 PRHDT, CDR2 FYEKMQ (reference sequence). The CDR3 is 13 residues long. V trimming: 6 bases; J trimming: 5 bases; junction bases outside the gene matches: 2. The CDR3 spells CASRDRANEKLFF. Written as DNA, the CDR3 is TGTGCCAGCAGGGACAGGGCGAATGAAAAACTGTTTTTT.

The CDR3 region is CASSPGGFANSPLHF. As DNA, the CDR3 is TGTGCCAGCAGCCCGGGGGGGTTCGCGAATTCACCCCTCCACTTT. V gene TRBV9 combines with J gene TRBJ1-6, with D tentatively TRBD1 (5 bases). The CDR3 is 15 residues long. V lost 4 bases and J 7 bases, leaving 15 bases between the germline ends. The germline V gene has CDR1 SGDLS and CDR2 YYNGEE.

The J gene is TRBJ2-3, the V gene TRBV20-1; D gene ambiguous. This CDR3 is built from 11 residues. Trimming shortened V by 8 bases and J by 4 bases, and 10 bases separated the two germline ends. Looked up from germline, CDR1 is DFQATT and CDR2 is SNEGSKA (reference sequence). The CDR3 DNA reads TGCAGTATGGTCCTACCAGATACGCAGTATTTT. Protein: CSMVLPDTQYF.

The rearrangement uses TRBV6-5 and TRBJ2-3; 11 bases line up with TRBD2. V shed 7 bases and J 2 bases; nucleotides not matched to a gene: 5. Germline CDR1 reads MNHEY; CDR2 reads SVGAGI. CDR3 length equals 15 residues. Here the CDR3 reads CASTSLAGATDTQYF. The CDR3 coding sequence is TGTGCCAGCACCTCACTAGCGGGAGCCACAGATACGCAGTATTTT.

The CDR3 DNA reads as TGCGCCAGCAGCCAAGATCGGGCAGGGGGACAGTTCGGAAACACCATATATTTT. Encoded protein: CASSQDRAGGQFGNTIYF. The V call is TRBV4-3, the J call TRBJ1-3, with TRBD1 matching over 7 bases. With V trimmed by 0 bases and J by 4 bases, 12 bases remained unmatched. The CDR3 sequence is 18 residues long. In germline, CDR1 is LGHNA, CDR2 YSLEER.

This chain links TRBV5-1 with TRBJ2-1; D is unclear. This CDR3 spans 12 amino acids. Germline CDR1 and CDR2: SGHRS and YFSETQ. With 1 base removed from V and 7 bases from J, the gap between germline ends came to 6 bases. The CDR3 loop is CASSLLENEQFF. DNA of the CDR3: TGCGCCAGCAGCTTGCTAGAGAATGAGCAGTTCTTC.

The genes are TRBV5-4 and TRBJ1-2; possible D gene TRBD1, 6 bases. The CDR3 loop spans 15 amino acids. Trimming took 0 bases from V and 7 from J, leaving 16 bases between them. Per germline, CDR1 SGHNT and CDR2 YYREEE (reference sequence). The CDR3 DNA sequence: TGTGCCAGCAGCTTGGAAAACAGGGAGTCATCTGGCTACACCTTC. Translation: CASSLENRESSGYTF.

This clone has a single count. The gene calls are TRBV6-1 and TRBJ2-6, with D perhaps matching TRBD1 (6 bases). Germline CDR1 is MNHNS and CDR2 is SASEGT. V shed 1 base and J shed 2 bases, with 9 bases lying between them. The CDR3 is 16 residues long. CDR3 region: CASSEGAGAGANVLTF. CDR3 in DNA: TGTGCCAGCAGTGAAGGTGCAGGGGCTGGGGCCAACGTCCTGACTTTC.

The V gene is TRBV4-1, the J gene TRBJ2-7, with 10 bases fitting TRBD1. The CDR3 is made up of 17 amino acids. V was pared by 2 bases and J by 1 base, with 8 bases of the junction left unmatched. Germline CDR1 reads MGHRA; CDR2 reads YSYEKL. CDR3 sequence reads: CASSQKGGTGASYEQYF. CDR3 DNA sequence: TGCGCCAGCAGCCAAAAGGGAGGGACAGGGGCTTCCTACGAGCAGTACTTC.